The 18 T cell receptor beta chains presented below share a single source sample, sequenced in a study of beta chain features in type 1 diabetes. The sequenced template was cDNA made from the entire isolated RNA. Sequenced by immunoSEQ multiplex PCR; TCRdb stores in-frame clones only, minus some. This sample has approximately 250,000 clones, with about 11% found just once. Antigens of these TCRs are unknown. Broader study findings: Type 1 diabetes patients showed a moderate but significant shortening of TCRB CDR3s in all four CD4+ subsets.

The material sequenced was naive CD4+ T cells from blood. The receptor source for this set is a man aged 30-40 years with type 1 diabetes.

This chain joins TRBV4-3 and TRBJ1-2, with D perhaps matching TRBD1 (5 bases). Germline CDR1 LGHNA, CDR2 YSLEER. CDR3 length equals 14 residues. Trimming shortened V by 3 bases and J by 3 bases, and 11 bases separated the two germline ends. The CDR3 DNA reads as TGCGCCAGCAGCCATTATGAACAGGACTATGGCTACACCTTC. This gives the protein CASSHYEQDYGYTF.

This clone has only a few counts. The CDR3 reads CASSEAITGAQPQHF. CDR3 nucleotide sequence: TGTGCCAGCAGTGAAGCGATTACAGGGGCCCAGCCCCAGCATTTT. This chain connects TRBV6-1 to TRBJ1-5; TRBD1 matches 7 bases. The CDR3 covers 15 residues. Germline trimming cut 0 bases from V and 7 bases from J; bases unmatched to any gene: 6. The germline gives CDR1 MNHNS, CDR2 SASEGT.

In this sample, this clone turned up a few times. V is TRBV9 and J is TRBJ2-3; TRBD2 agrees at 10 bases. The V segment lost 3 bases and the J segment 4 bases; nucleotides outside the gene matches: 11. CDR3 length: 17 residues. Germline values: CDR1 SGDLS, CDR2 YYNGEE. The CDR3 loop reads CASSETPSGGASDTQYF. Written as DNA, the CDR3 is TGTGCCAGCAGCGAGACCCCAAGCGGGGGGGCCTCAGATACGCAGTATTTT.

This clone was seen a handful of times. J is TRBJ1-5 and V is TRBV11-2, with D possibly TRBD1 on 5 matching bases. V lost 6 bases and J 8 bases, leaving 11 bases between the germline ends. Germline V gene data show CDR1 as SGHAT and CDR2 as FQNNGV. This CDR3 is 12 amino acids long. This CDR3 is CASSLRGEPQHF. The DNA for the CDR3 is TGTGCCAGCAGTTTACGGGGGGAGCCCCAGCATTTT.

Only a few counts were recorded for this clone. J is TRBJ1-6 and V is TRBV4-2; D remains ambiguous. Germline V gene data show CDR1 as LGHNA and CDR2 as YNFKEQ. V was pared by 1 base and J by 3 bases, with 10 bases between. This CDR3 is 16 amino acids long. CDR3 sequence reads: CASSQAMRDYNSPLHF. CDR3 DNA: TGTGCCAGCAGCCAAGCGATGAGGGACTATAATTCACCCCTCCACTTT.

V and J are TRBV5-6 and TRBJ1-4, with a possible D match to TRBD1 (6 bases). Trimming removed 5 bases from V and 8 bases from J, with 16 bases in between. CDR3 length: 14 residues. Germline V gene sequence: CDR1 SGHDT, CDR2 YYEEEE. The CDR3, as DNA: TGTGCCAGCAGTTTACAGGGTGGGAACGAAAAACTGTTTTTT. This codes for CASSLQGGNEKLFF.

This clone was detected only a few times. The chain uses TRBV19 and TRBJ2-2, with D perhaps matching TRBD2 (6 bases). CDR3 length: 16 residues. Trimming cost V 3 bases and J 1 base, with 12 bases left between them. CDR1 is LNHDA and CDR2 is SQIVND in the germline V gene (reference sequence). This chain's CDR3 is CASSMGGRMNTGELFF. The DNA of the CDR3 is TGTGCCAGTAGTATGGGGGGACGGATGAACACCGGGGAGCTGTTTTTT.

This clone was counted only a few times. The chain is built from TRBV4-3 and TRBJ1-3; the D is unclear. Trimming pared 1 base from V and 4 bases from J, leaving 11 bases between. CDR1 is LGHNA, CDR2 YSLEER, per germline. This CDR3 has 15 amino acids. Here the CDR3 reads CASSQVRGPGNTIYF. CDR3 DNA sequence: TGCGCCAGCAGCCAAGTCCGGGGTCCCGGAAACACCATATATTTT.

The chain carries TRBV2 and TRBJ2-3, with D possibly TRBD2 on 5 matching bases. The CDR3 has 12 residues. Germline assignment: CDR1 SNHLY and CDR2 FYNNEI. V was trimmed by 3 bases and J by 7 bases, leaving 8 bases between them. DNA for the CDR3: TGTGCCAGCAGTGACCAGCGGTATACGCAGTATTTT. It codes for CASSDQRYTQYF.

This clone was counted a few times. The rearrangement joins TRBV4-3 to TRBJ2-3, with TRBD2 as a possible D gene (5 bases). The CDR3 contains 18 residues. The germline CDR1 and CDR2 sequences are LGHNA and YSLEER. With 5 bases removed from V and 0 bases from J, the gap between germline ends came to 21 bases. In nucleotides, the CDR3 is TGCGCCAGCAGCGCGAGGTGGTCGGCGGAGGCTAGCACAGATACGCAGTATTTT. It codes for CASSARWSAEASTDTQYF.

This chain uses TRBV11-1 with TRBJ1-1; 9 bases line up with TRBD1. CDR1 SGHAT and CDR2 FQDESV come from the germline V gene (reference sequence). The CDR3 length is 13 residues. Trimming cost V 5 bases and J 8 bases; bases outside gene matches: 6. The DNA of the CDR3 is TGTGCCAGCAGCAGGGACAGGGCCTCCGAAGCTTTCTTT. Translation gives CASSRDRASEAFF.

This clone was observed a handful of times. In nucleotides, the CDR3 is TGTGCCAGTAGTACCCAGCGGGGGGCCACAGATACGCAGTATTTT. Its protein product is CASSTQRGATDTQYF. The chain has TRBV19 and TRBJ2-3; 9 nucleotides match TRBD2. This CDR3 contains 15 residues. Germline V lookup: CDR1 LNHDA, CDR2 SQIVND (reference sequence). Unmatched junction bases numbered 4, after V lost 4 bases and J lost 2 bases.

The rearrangement joins TRBV27 to TRBJ2-7; 9 positions agree with TRBD1. Germline lookup yields CDR1 MNHEY and CDR2 SMNVEV (reference sequence). The CDR3 has 13 amino acids. V dropped 4 bases and J dropped 3; count of bases not matched to a gene: 1. This CDR3 reads CASSSTGGYEQYF. The CDR3 bases are TGTGCCAGCAGTTCGACAGGGGGCTACGAGCAGTACTTC.

J is TRBJ2-7 and V is TRBV29-1; 9 bases fit TRBD1. The CDR3 extends over 13 amino acids. V shed 3 bases, J shed 4 bases, and the junction held 4 bases outside the gene matches. The germline V gene encodes CDR1 SQVTM and CDR2 ANQGSEA. The CDR3 here is CSVEGDRDYEQYF. The DNA of the CDR3 is TGCAGCGTTGAGGGGGACAGGGATTACGAGCAGTACTTC.

The chain employs TRBV28 and TRBJ2-7; D is ambiguous. Germline CDR1 MDHEN, CDR2 SYDVKM. Deletions cut 3 bases from V and 2 bases from J, with 8 bases between. The CDR3 sequence is 13 residues long. CDR3 DNA: TGTGCCAGCAGTTTGGCCCCAACCTACGAGCAGTACTTC. Protein sequence: CASSLAPTYEQYF.

This clone appeared a few times. The rearrangement links TRBV6-6 to TRBJ2-5; 9 bases are shared with TRBD2. Germline CDR1 and CDR2: MNHNY and SVGAGI (reference sequence). V lost 6 bases and J lost 5; bases outside the gene matches: 4. CDR3 length: 13 residues. The CDR3 spells CASRIAGAETQYF. The CDR3 region has the DNA TGTGCCAGCAGGATAGCGGGGGCGGAGACCCAGTACTTC.

The sample holds a few counts of this clone. Other DNA variants within this sample encode the same CDR3. V gene TRBV5-1 combines with J gene TRBJ2-5; 8 positions agree with TRBD2. CDR3 length: 13 residues. J lost 3 bases, V lost 2 bases, and 0 bases had no gene match. Per germline, CDR1 SGHRS and CDR2 YFSETQ. In DNA, the CDR3 is TGCGCCAGCAGCTTCGGGGGGGAAGAGACCCAGTACTTC. Translated: CASSFGGEETQYF.

V usage is TRBV5-1 and J usage is TRBJ2-7; tentative D call: TRBD2 (5 bases). The V and J ends lost 4 bases and 5 bases respectively, with 7 bases between them. In germline, CDR1 is SGHRS, CDR2 YFSETQ. The CDR3 covers 11 residues. The CDR3 here is CASSAADEQYF. DNA of the CDR3: TGCGCCAGCAGCGCAGCGGACGAGCAGTACTTC.